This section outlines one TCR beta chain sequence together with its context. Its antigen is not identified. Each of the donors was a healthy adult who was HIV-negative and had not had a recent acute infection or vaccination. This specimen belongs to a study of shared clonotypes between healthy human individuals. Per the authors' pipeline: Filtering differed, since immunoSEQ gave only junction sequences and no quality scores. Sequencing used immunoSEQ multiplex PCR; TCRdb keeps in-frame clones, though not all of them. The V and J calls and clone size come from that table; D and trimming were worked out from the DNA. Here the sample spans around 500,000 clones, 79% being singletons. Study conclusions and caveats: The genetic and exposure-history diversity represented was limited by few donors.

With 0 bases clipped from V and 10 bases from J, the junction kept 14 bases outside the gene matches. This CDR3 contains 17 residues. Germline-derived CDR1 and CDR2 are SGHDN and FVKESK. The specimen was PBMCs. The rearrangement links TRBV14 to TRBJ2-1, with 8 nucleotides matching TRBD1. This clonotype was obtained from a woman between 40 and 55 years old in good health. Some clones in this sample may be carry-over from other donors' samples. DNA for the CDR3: TGTGCCAGCAGCCAAGATGGCTCGGGACAGGTGCCCCAAGAGCAGTTCTTC. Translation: CASSQDGSGQVPQEQFF.